This T cell receptor beta chain was recovered during a study of CD8 T cell repertoires and HIV-1 epitope variants. Study in general: Twenty-five autologous and known Gag and Nef epitope variant peptides each stimulated T cells separately. IL-2, IL-7 and IL-15 were added on days 3 and 7 of approximately 11-day cultures. Controls included no peptide, Ebola AY9 epitope, and a CMV, EBV, flu pool. An uncultured baseline aliquot held 1M T cells.

CDR1 is SGHVS and CDR2 is FQNEAQ in the germline V gene. CDR3 length: 14 amino acids. Trimming pared 1 base from V and 4 bases from J, leaving 8 bases between. Clones were read by immunoSEQ multiplex PCR, and TCRdb kept only the in-frame ones, dropping some. The sample comprises about 90,000 clones, around 75% of which are singletons, and roughly 26% rests with the top ten. Material for sequencing was uncultured baseline CD8+ T cells from peripheral blood mononuclear cells (PBMCs). The origin of this receptor is a male donor with HIV. The rearrangement joins TRBV7-8 to TRBJ1-3; no firm D call. CDR3 sequence reads: CASSLEGTGNTIYF. In DNA form, the CDR3 reads TGTGCCAGCAGCTTAGAGGGTACGGGAAACACCATATATTTT.